The T cell receptor beta chain described here comes from a study of blood T cell repertoires in COVID-19. The germline V gene encodes CDR1 LNHDA and CDR2 SQIVND (reference sequence). Trimming at V came to 1 base and at J to 11 bases, leaving 8 bases not matched to a gene. The CDR3 totals 15 residues. Only in-frame clones appear in the TCRdb table, and some are missing; sequencing was by immunoSEQ multiplex PCR. This sample has 70,000 to 90,000 clones, with roughly 90% found just once. The specimen sequenced was peripheral blood. J is TRBJ1-5 and V is TRBV19; 10 bases map to TRBD1. This TCR came from a human donor in a cohort sampled during active COVID-19. The CDR3 here is CASSIVGQGGPAQHF. The CDR3 DNA follows: TGTGCCAGTAGTATAGTTGGACAGGGGGGACCTGCCCAGCATTTT. Full variable domain (remainder filled in from reference TRBV19 and TRBJ1-5): DGGITQSPKYLFRKEGQNVTLSCEQNLNHDAMYWYRQDPGQGLRLIYYSQIVNDFQKGDIAEGYSVSREKKESFPLTVTSAQKNPTAFYLCASSIVGQGGPAQHFGDGTRLSIL.